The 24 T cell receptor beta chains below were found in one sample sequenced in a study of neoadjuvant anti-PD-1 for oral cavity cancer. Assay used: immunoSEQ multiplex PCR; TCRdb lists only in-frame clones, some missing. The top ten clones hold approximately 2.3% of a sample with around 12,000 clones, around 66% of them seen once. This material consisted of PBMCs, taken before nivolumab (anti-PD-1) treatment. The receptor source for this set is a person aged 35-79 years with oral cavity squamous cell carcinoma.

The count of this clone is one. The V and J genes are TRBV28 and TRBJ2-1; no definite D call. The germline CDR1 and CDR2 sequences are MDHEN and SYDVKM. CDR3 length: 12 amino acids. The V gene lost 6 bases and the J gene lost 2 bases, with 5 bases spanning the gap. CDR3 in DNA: TGTGCCAGCAGCCCGGCCTACAATGAGCAGTTCTTC. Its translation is CASSPAYNEQFF.

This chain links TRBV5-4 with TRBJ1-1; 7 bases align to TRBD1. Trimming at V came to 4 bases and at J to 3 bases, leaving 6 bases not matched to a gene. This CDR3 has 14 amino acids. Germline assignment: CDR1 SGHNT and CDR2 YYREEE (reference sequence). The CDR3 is CASSAQGRDTEAFF. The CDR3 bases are TGTGCCAGCAGCGCACAGGGGAGGGACACTGAAGCTTTCTTT.

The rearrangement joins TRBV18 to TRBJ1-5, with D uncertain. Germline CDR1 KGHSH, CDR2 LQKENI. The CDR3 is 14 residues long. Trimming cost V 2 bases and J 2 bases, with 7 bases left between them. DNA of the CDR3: TGTGCCAGCTCACCAGATCATGGCAATCAGCCCCAGCATTTT. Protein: CASSPDHGNQPQHF.

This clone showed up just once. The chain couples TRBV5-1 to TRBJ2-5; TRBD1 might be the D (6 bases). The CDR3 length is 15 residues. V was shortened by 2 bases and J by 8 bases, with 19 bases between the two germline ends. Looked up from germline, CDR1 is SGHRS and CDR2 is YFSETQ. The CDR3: CASSLEPGRGGTQYF. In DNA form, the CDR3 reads TGCGCCAGCAGCTTAGAACCGGGGAGAGGGGGTACCCAGTACTTC.

In DNA, the CDR3 is TGTGCCATCAGTGAGGCAACAGGGGGCAGGGACACCGGGGAGCTGTTTTTT. Translation: CAISEATGGRDTGELFF. The rearrangement joins TRBV10-3 to TRBJ2-2; 9 bases are shared with TRBD1. The trim removed 2 bases at V and 3 bases at J, leaving 7 bases unmatched. Germline V gene sequence: CDR1 ENHRY, CDR2 SYGVKD. This CDR3 has 17 amino acids.

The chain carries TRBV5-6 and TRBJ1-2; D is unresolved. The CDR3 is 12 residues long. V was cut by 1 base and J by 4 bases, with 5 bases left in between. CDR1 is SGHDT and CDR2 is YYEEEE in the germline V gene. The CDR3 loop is CASSLTAYGYTF. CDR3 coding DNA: TGTGCCAGCAGCTTGACGGCCTATGGCTACACCTTC.

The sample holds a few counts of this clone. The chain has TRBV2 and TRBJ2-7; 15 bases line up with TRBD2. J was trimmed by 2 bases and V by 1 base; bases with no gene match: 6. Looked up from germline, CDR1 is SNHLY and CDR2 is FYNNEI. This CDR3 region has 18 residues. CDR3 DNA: TGTGCCAGCAGTGAAGAGGGACTAGCGGGAGGTCTTACCTACGAGCAGTACTTC. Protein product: CASSEEGLAGGLTYEQYF.

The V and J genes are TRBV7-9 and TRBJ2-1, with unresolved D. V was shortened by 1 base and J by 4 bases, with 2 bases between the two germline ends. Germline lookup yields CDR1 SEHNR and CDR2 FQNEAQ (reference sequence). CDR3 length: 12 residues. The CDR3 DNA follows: TGTGCCAGCAGCTTAGGATACAATGAGCAGTTCTTC. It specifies CASSLGYNEQFF.

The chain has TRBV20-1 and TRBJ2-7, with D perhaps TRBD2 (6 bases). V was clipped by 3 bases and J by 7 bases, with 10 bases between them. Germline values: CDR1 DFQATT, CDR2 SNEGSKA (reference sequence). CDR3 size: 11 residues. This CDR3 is CSASKGREQYF. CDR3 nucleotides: TGCAGTGCTAGTAAGGGGAGGGAGCAGTACTTC.

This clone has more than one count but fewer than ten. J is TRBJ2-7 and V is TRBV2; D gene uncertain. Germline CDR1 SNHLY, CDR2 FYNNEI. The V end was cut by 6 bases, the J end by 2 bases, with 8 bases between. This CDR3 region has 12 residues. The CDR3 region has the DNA TGTGCCAGCAGGCCTCGAACCTACGAGCAGTACTTC. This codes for CASRPRTYEQYF.

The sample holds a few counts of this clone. In nucleotides, the CDR3 is TGTGCCAGCAGTGCCTCCCGGACAGGCGGGCGCGAGCAGTACTTC. Protein sequence: CASSASRTGGREQYF. This chain links TRBV27 with TRBJ2-7, with 7 bases identical to TRBD1. Germline-derived CDR1 and CDR2 are MNHEY and SMNVEV (reference sequence). The length of the CDR3 is 15 residues. The V and J ends lost 5 bases and 6 bases, in that order; junction bases with no gene match: 13.

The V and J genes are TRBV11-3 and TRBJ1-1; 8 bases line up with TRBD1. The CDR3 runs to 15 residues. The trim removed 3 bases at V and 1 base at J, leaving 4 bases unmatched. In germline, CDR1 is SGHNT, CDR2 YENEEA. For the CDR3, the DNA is TGTGCCAGCAGCTTCGGACAGGGAGGGAACACTGAAGCTTTCTTT. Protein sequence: CASSFGQGGNTEAFF. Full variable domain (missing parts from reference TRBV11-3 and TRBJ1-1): EAGVVQSPRYKIIEKKQPVAFWCNPISGHNTLYWYLQNLGQGPELLIRYENEEAVDDSQLPKDRFSAERLKGVDSTLKIQPAELGDSAVYLCASSFGQGGNTEAFFGQGTRLTVV.

The CDR3 spells CASSYEARNTGELFF. DNA of the CDR3: TGTGCCAGCAGTTACGAGGCCAGAAACACCGGGGAGCTGTTTTTT. V is TRBV6-5 and J is TRBJ2-2, with D hard to call. V was clipped by 2 bases and J by 2 bases, with 9 bases between them. The CDR3 length is 15 residues. Germline values: CDR1 MNHEY, CDR2 SVGAGI.

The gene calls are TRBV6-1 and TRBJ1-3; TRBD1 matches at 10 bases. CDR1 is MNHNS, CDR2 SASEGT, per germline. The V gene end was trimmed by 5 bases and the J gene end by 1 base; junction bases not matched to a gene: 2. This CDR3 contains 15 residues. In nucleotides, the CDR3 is TGTGCCAGCAGTAGGACAGGGGGTTCTGGAAACACCATATATTTT. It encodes CASSRTGGSGNTIYF.

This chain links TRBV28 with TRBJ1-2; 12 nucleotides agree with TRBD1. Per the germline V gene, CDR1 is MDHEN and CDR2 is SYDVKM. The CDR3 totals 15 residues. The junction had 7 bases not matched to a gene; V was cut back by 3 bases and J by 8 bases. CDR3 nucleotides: TGTGCCAGCAGTTTGGGGGGACAGGGGGCGCAAGGCTACACCTTC. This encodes CASSLGGQGAQGYTF.

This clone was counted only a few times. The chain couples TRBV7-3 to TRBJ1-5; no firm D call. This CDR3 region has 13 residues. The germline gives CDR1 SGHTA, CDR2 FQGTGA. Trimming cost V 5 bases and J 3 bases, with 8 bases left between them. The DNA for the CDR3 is TGTGCCAGCAGCCCCGGTGCCAATCAGCCCCAGCATTTT. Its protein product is CASSPGANQPQHF.

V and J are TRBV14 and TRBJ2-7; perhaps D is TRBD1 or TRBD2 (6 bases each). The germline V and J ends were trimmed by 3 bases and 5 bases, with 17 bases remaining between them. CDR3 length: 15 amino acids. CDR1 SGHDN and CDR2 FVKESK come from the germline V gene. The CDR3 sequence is CASSQGGARTNEQYF. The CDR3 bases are TGTGCCAGCAGCCAGGGGGGCGCCAGGACGAACGAGCAGTACTTC. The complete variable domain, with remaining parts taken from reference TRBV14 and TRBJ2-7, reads EAGVTQFPSHSVIEKGQTVTLRCDPISGHDNLYWYRRVMGKEIKFLLHFVKESKQDESGMPNNRFLAERTGGTYSTLKVQPAELEDSGVYFCASSQGGARTNEQYFGPGTRLTVT.

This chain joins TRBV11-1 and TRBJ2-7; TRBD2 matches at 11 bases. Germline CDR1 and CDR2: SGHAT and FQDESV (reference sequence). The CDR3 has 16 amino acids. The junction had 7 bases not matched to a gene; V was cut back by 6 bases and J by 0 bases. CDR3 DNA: TGTGCCAGCAGTCGACTAGCGGGGTTGAGCTCCTACGAGCAGTACTTC. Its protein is CASSRLAGLSSYEQYF.

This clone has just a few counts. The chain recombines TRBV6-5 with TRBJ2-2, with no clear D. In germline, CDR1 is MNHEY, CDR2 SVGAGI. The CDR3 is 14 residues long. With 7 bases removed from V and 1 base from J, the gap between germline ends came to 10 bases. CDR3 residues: CASKPRRNTGELFF. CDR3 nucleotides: TGTGCCAGCAAACCCCGCAGGAACACCGGGGAGCTGTTTTTT.

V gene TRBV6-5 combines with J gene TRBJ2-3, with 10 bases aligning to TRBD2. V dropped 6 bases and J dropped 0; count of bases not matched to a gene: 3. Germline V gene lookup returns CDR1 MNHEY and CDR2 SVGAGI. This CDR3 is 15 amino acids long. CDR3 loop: CASSGTSVSTDTQYF. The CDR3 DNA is TGTGCCAGCAGCGGGACTAGCGTGAGCACAGATACGCAGTATTTT.

The CDR3 nucleotides are TGTGCCAGCAGTGAAGTAGGAGGGCGAGGCAATCAGCCCCAGCATTTT. This translates into CASSEVGGRGNQPQHF. The rearrangement joins TRBV6-1 to TRBJ1-5, with D hard to call. From germline, CDR1 is MNHNS and CDR2 SASEGT. Trimming stripped 1 base from V and 2 bases from J, with 12 bases between. The CDR3 totals 16 residues.

CDR3 sequence: CASSEQGGFNEKLFF. The DNA of the CDR3 is TGTGCCAGCAGTGAACAAGGGGGATTTAATGAAAAACTGTTTTTT. The J gene is TRBJ1-4, the V gene TRBV6-1; weak D call: TRBD1 (6 bases). This CDR3 region has 15 residues. Germline CDR1 and CDR2: MNHNS and SASEGT. V gave up 2 bases and J gave up 4 bases, with 11 bases separating them.

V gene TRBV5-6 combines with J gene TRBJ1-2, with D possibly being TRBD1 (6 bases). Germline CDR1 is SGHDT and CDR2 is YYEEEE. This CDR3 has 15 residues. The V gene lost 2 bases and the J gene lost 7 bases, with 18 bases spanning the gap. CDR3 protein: CASSFQGRTGFGYTF. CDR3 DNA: TGTGCCAGCAGCTTCCAGGGGAGAACGGGATTTGGCTACACCTTC.

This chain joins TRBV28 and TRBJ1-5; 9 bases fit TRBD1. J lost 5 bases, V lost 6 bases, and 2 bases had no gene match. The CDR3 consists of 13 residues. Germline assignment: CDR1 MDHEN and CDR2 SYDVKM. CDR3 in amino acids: CASRGQGDQPQHF. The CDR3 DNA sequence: TGTGCCAGCAGGGGACAGGGTGATCAGCCCCAGCATTTT.